This T cell receptor (beta chain) was profiled in a study of CD8 T cells in ankylosing spondylitis. The sample holds a few counts of this clonotype. What it binds is not known. Points from the study as a whole: A subset of motif variants has previously been described in the synovial fluid and blood of reactive arthritis. CD8+ by phenotype, disease-linked clones were relatively rare in peripheral blood. A TCR beta motif of eight highly homologous variants appeared characteristic of ankylosing spondylitis blood.

The V gene's germline CDR1 is SGHTA and CDR2 FQGNSA. The CDR3 loop spans 15 amino acids. After removal of 5 bases from V and 7 bases from J, the junction contained 11 bases not matched to a gene. Generation of TCR beta libraries employed quantitative 5'-RACE incorporating molecular barcodes. In TCRdb, the 5' RACE reads were re-called with MiXCR into one record per CDR3 protein. This table has a few hundred thousand distinct CDR3 sequences, around 22% appearing once. The chain joins TRBV7-2 to TRBJ1-1, with 9 bases matching TRBD1. This clonotype was obtained from a male donor with ankylosing spondylitis. Sequencing used blood, either unsorted or a sorted T cell fraction (not recorded which). CDR3 DNA: TGTGCCAGCAGCAGCACCGGGACAGGGTTAAATGAAGCTTTCTTT. It yields the protein CASSSTGTGLNEAFF.